The 20 T cell receptor beta chains given below trace back to one sample, sequenced in a study of cytomegalovirus exposure and HLA in healthy donors. Primers included in the PCR were 60 Vbeta and 13 Jbeta primers. Produced via immunoSEQ multiplex PCR; TCRdb's table is partial and in-frame only. The table records some 200,000 clones, roughly 87% of them present only once. Sequenced sample: PBMCs. The receptor set was obtained from a girl younger than two in good health and CMV-seronegative.

The chain recombines TRBV4-3 with TRBJ2-3; 9 bases agree with TRBD1. Germline-derived CDR1 and CDR2 are LGHNA and YSLEER. V lost 0 bases, J lost 6 bases, and 7 bases stayed unmatched. There are 16 residues in the CDR3. CDR3 protein: CASSQELGTGRDTQYF. The CDR3 DNA is TGCGCCAGCAGCCAAGAATTGGGGACAGGGCGGGATACGCAGTATTTT.

This clone appeared a single time. The V and J genes are TRBV6-5 and TRBJ1-1; TRBD1 aligns across 11 bases. This CDR3 has 14 residues. Germline V CDR1 and CDR2: MNHEY, SVGAGI. V lost 8 bases to trimming and J lost 4 bases; unmatched junction nucleotides: 6. In DNA, the CDR3 is TGTGCCAGCCGCCTGGACAGGGGGCCCACTGAAGCTTTCTTT. Encoded protein: CASRLDRGPTEAFF.

J is TRBJ1-2 and V is TRBV25-1; TRBD1 agrees at 9 bases. The CDR3 has 14 amino acids. The germline V gene has CDR1 MGHDK and CDR2 SYGVNS. After removal of 2 bases from V and 3 bases from J, the junction contained 1 base not matched to a gene. This CDR3 is CASSEGTGYYGYTF. The DNA of the CDR3 is TGTGCCAGCAGTGAAGGGACAGGGTACTATGGCTACACCTTC.

The V call is TRBV9, the J call TRBJ2-7, with D possibly TRBD2 on 6 matching bases. Looked up from germline, CDR1 is SGDLS and CDR2 is YYNGEE. The CDR3 consists of 17 residues. V lost 0 bases and J 6 bases, leaving 22 bases between the germline ends. CDR3 residues: CASSVVPNPLTSSEQYF. CDR3 nucleotide sequence: TGTGCCAGCAGCGTAGTCCCCAACCCCCTCACTAGCTCCGAGCAGTACTTC.

The genes are TRBV12-2 and TRBJ2-1; the table names TRBD2, a call not compared with the DNA. TRBV12-2 is given as a pseudogene. The CDR3 is 17 residues long. This CDR3 reads CALIGPSANPAYNEQFF. The CDR3 nucleotides read TGTGCACTAATAGGGCCTAGCGCCAATCCGGCCTACAATGAGCAGTTCTTC.

V gene TRBV19 combines with J gene TRBJ1-5; D is possibly TRBD1 (5 bases). The CDR3 has 16 amino acids. Trimming left V 8 bases short and J 3 bases short, with 20 bases between. Per germline, CDR1 LNHDA and CDR2 SQIVND (reference sequence). The CDR3 protein is CASAFFPDSPNQPQHF. The CDR3 DNA is TGTGCCAGTGCCTTCTTCCCCGACAGTCCCAATCAGCCCCAGCATTTT.

The CDR3 reads CASSQGARDEQFF. The CDR3 nucleotides read TGTGCCAGCAGCCAAGGGGCCCGCGATGAGCAGTTCTTC. The chain joins TRBV4-2 to TRBJ2-1; D is unclear. The CDR3 spans 13 residues. Germline CDR1 and CDR2: LGHNA and YNFKEQ. V was cut by 1 base and J by 8 bases, with 9 bases left in between.

V and J are TRBV30 and TRBJ2-2; a weak D match, TRBD2 (6 bases). Trimming removed 8 bases from V and 1 base from J, with 11 bases in between. The CDR3 has 13 residues. Germline-derived CDR1 and CDR2 are GTSNPN and SVGIG (reference sequence). The CDR3 loop is CALLGGNTGELFF. The CDR3, as DNA: TGTGCCCTACTGGGGGGGAACACCGGGGAGCTGTTTTTT.

This sequence joins TRBV5-6 and TRBJ2-2, with D unresolved. V shed 1 base and J shed 4 bases, with 8 bases lying between them. Germline-derived CDR1 and CDR2 are SGHDT and YYEEEE. This CDR3 has 14 amino acids. The CDR3: CASSLRQATGELFF. DNA of the CDR3: TGTGCCAGCAGCTTGAGGCAGGCCACCGGGGAGCTGTTTTTT.

This clone has only a few counts. The chain combines TRBV19 with TRBJ1-5; a possible D gene is TRBD1 (5 bases). Trimming cost V 7 bases and J 2 bases, with 12 bases left between them. From germline, CDR1 is LNHDA and CDR2 SQIVND (reference sequence). The CDR3 loop spans 14 amino acids. The CDR3 here is CASTEGSGNQPQHF. CDR3 bases: TGTGCCAGTACGGAGGGGTCGGGCAATCAGCCCCAGCATTTT.

The genes are TRBV6-5 and TRBJ1-4; unclear D gene. The CDR3 spans 15 residues. From germline, CDR1 is MNHEY and CDR2 SVGAGI. Trimming pared 0 bases from V and 4 bases from J, leaving 9 bases between. CDR3: CASSYSSGNNEKLFF. DNA for the CDR3: TGTGCCAGCAGTTACTCGTCCGGGAATAATGAAAAACTGTTTTTT.

The V and J genes are TRBV5-4 and TRBJ2-1; TRBD2 matches at 8 bases. In germline, CDR1 is SGHNT, CDR2 YYREEE (reference sequence). V lost 0 bases and J lost 7; bases outside the gene matches: 12. CDR3 length equals 17 residues. CDR3 DNA: TGTGCCAGCAGCTTGGGCTCCGTCCAAGCGGGAGCTAATGAGCAGTTCTTC. Amino acid sequence: CASSLGSVQAGANEQFF.

This chain links TRBV2 with TRBJ2-7; 7 bases agree with TRBD1. With 1 base clipped from V and 2 bases from J, the junction kept 5 bases outside the gene matches. The CDR3 loop spans 15 amino acids. Germline CDR1 reads SNHLY; CDR2 reads FYNNEI. CDR3 sequence: CASSEEAGGPYEQYF. CDR3 in DNA: TGTGCCAGCAGTGAAGAGGCAGGGGGTCCCTACGAGCAGTACTTC. Complete variable domain (other parts from reference TRBV2 and TRBJ2-7): EPEVTQTPSHQVTQMGQEVILRCVPISNHLYFYWYRQILGQKVEFLVSFYNNEISEKSEIFDDQFSVERPDGSNFTLKIRSTKLEDSAMYFCASSEEAGGPYEQYFGPGTRLTVT.

V is TRBV28 and J is TRBJ2-7, with 8 nucleotides matching TRBD1. V shed 8 bases, J shed 5 bases, and the junction held 14 bases outside the gene matches. This CDR3 has 15 amino acids. The V gene's germline CDR1 is MDHEN and CDR2 SYDVKM. The CDR3 DNA follows: TGTGCCAGCTTCTCAAGGGGGACAGGTTTTAACGAGCAGTACTTC. Protein: CASFSRGTGFNEQYF.

The V call is TRBV30, the J call TRBJ2-7, with TRBD2 matching over 7 bases. This CDR3 is built from 14 residues. V trimming: 1 base; J trimming: 4 bases; junction bases outside the gene matches: 7. Germline V gene sequence: CDR1 GTSNPN, CDR2 SVGIG (reference sequence). The CDR3: CAWSGVSGAYEQYF. In DNA form, the CDR3 reads TGTGCCTGGAGTGGGGTCAGCGGGGCTTACGAGCAGTACTTC. The full variable domain, completed using reference TRBV30 and TRBJ2-7, is SQTIHQWPATLVQPVGSPLSLECTVEGTSNPNLYWYRQAAGRGLQLLFYSVGIGQISSEVPQNLSASRPQDRQFILSSKKLLLSDSGFYLCAWSGVSGAYEQYFGPGTRLTVT.

This clone was seen a single time. The rearrangement uses TRBV18 and TRBJ2-3, with TRBD2 identical over 7 bases. Germline V CDR1 and CDR2: KGHSH, LQKENI. The CDR3 is made up of 17 amino acids. With V trimmed by 3 bases and J by 2 bases, 11 bases remained unmatched. The CDR3, as DNA: TGTGCCAGCTCACCCGTTCGGCGGGGGACCCACACAGATACGCAGTATTTT. Its translation is CASSPVRRGTHTDTQYF. The full variable domain, with the rest looked up from reference TRBV18 and TRBJ2-3, is NAGVMQNPRHLVRRRGQEARLRCSPMKGHSHVYWYRQLPEEGLKFMVYLQKENIIDESGMPKERFSAEFPKEGPSILRIQQVVRGDSAAYFCASSPVRRGTHTDTQYFGPGTRLTVL.

The chain recombines TRBV29-1 with TRBJ2-3; the match to TRBD2 covers 11 bases. CDR1 and CDR2 (germline): SQVTM, ANQGSEA. This CDR3 region has 15 residues. The junction had 5 bases not matched to a gene; V was cut back by 4 bases and J by 2 bases. Here the CDR3 DNA reads TGCAGCGTTGCGACTAGCGGGGCTCCCACAGATACGCAGTATTTT. This encodes CSVATSGAPTDTQYF.

The chain uses TRBV4-2 and TRBJ2-2; possibly TRBD1 for D (6 bases). CDR1 LGHNA and CDR2 YNFKEQ come from the germline V gene. This CDR3 region has 15 residues. Deletions cut 4 bases from V and 3 bases from J, with 12 bases between. The CDR3 loop reads CASSPPDRDTGELFF. The DNA for the CDR3 is TGTGCCAGCAGCCCACCGGACAGAGACACCGGGGAGCTGTTTTTT.

The chain has TRBV7-3 and TRBJ2-1; 13 positions agree with TRBD2. Looked up from germline, CDR1 is SGHTA and CDR2 is FQGTGA. Trimming removed 1 base from V and 6 bases from J; junction bases left unmatched: 3. The CDR3 runs 16 residues. The CDR3, as DNA: TGTGCCAGCAGCTTAATGCGGACTAGCGGGAGCAATGAGCAGTTCTTC. Protein: CASSLMRTSGSNEQFF.

The chain couples TRBV7-9 to TRBJ1-1, with 9 nucleotides matching TRBD1. V shed 4 bases, J shed 7 bases, and the junction held 10 bases outside the gene matches. CDR1 is SEHNR, CDR2 FQNEAQ, per germline (reference sequence). The CDR3 sequence is 15 residues long. Here the CDR3 DNA reads TGTGCCAGCAGCTGGCCGGGACAGGGATCGGGTGAAGCTTTCTTT. Translated, it gives CASSWPGQGSGEAFF.